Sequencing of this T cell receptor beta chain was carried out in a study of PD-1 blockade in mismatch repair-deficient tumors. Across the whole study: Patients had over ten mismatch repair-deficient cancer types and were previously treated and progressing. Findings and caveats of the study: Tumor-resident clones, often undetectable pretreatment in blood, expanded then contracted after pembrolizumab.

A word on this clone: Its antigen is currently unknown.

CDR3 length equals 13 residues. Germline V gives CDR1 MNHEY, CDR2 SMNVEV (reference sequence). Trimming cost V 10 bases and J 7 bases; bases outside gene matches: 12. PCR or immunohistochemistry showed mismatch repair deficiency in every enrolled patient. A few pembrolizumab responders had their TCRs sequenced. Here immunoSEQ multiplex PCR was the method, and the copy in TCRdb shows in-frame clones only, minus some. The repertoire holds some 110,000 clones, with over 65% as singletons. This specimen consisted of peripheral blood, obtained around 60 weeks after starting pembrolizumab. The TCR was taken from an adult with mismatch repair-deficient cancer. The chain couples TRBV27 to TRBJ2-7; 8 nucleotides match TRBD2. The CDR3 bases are TGTGCCATCGCCGGGTCGGCGGGGGGAGAGCAGTACTTC. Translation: CAIAGSAGGEQYF.